This entry describes one TCR beta chain. The target of this receptor is not known. No clone much larger than this one lies a single base away; base qualities are absent. At the DNA level, this CDR3 is encoded by other sequences in the same sample as well. The Qiagen DNeasy kit was used to extract genomic DNA both from unsorted PBMCs and from the negatively selected CD4+ and CD8+ fractions. TCR beta CDR3 regions were amplified by immunoSEQ multiplex PCR using primers annealing to V and J segments. Amplification bias was minimized using a synthetic immune receptor repertoire, and residual bias was removed computationally after sequencing. Regarding the original processing steps: Repertoire diversity was quantified as the Shannon entropy index using custom Python scripts. Unsorted, CD4+ and CD8+ repertoires were analyzed separately, except for combined analyses in which CD4+ and CD8+ sequences were merged in silico. Clonal expansion was defined as at least a 2-fold frequency increase after treatment relative to C1D1, with a pseudocount of 0.5 for undetected baseline clones. Clones with 0 or 1 copy at C1D1 were classified as singleton clones, and clones with 2 or more copies were classified as non-singleton clones. Clones expanded in unsorted samples were labelled as CD4+, CD8+ or unknown by matching protein sequences in sorted samples from the same patient. Wilcoxon tests were applied to paired samples to test diversity changes from C1D1 to C4D1. TCRdb holds this immuneACCESS table with in-frame rearrangements only. Some clones are missing; in checked studies, unresolved V genes explain under half, and the rest has no known cause. The DNA was the basis for D and trimming; V, J and clone size are from that table. For this sample the table gives under 25,000 clones, of which around 85% were detected only once. 6.3% of the sample belongs to the ten largest clones.

Spanning cysteine to phenylalanine, the CDR3 consists of 11 amino acids. Solely the CDR3 DNA is kept, with 33 bases framed from the first base. The germline V gene provides CDR1 SGHDT and CDR2 YYEEEE. The junction carries 0 bases between V and J, which are trimmed by 2 bases and 1 base respectively. The data originate from a study of PD-1 blockade in classical Hodgkin lymphoma (dated by TCRdb to the early 2020s). About the full investigation: Nivolumab dosing was 3 mg/kg intravenously every 2 weeks, continuing until either disease progression or unacceptable toxicity. To define a peripheral blood immune signature of response to PD-1 blockade in classical Hodgkin lymphoma, the study combined TCR beta sequencing with CyTOF. Study-wide conclusions, independent of this receptor: Trial patients achieving complete response had baseline diversity similar to newly diagnosed patients, whereas partial responders and progressors had significantly lower diversity. The study covered only a single clinical trial cohort, and the causes of the repertoire differences, possibly disease activity or prior therapy, were still not defined. Baseline TCR diversity was reported as lower in newly diagnosed patients than in healthy donors, and lower still in relapsed/refractory patients. Lower diversity was observed in patients in whom nivolumab was started less than 1 year after ASCT, and these patients were excluded from later analyses so that confounding by immune reconstitution would be avoided. CD4+ but not CD8+ TCR diversity rose significantly by C4D1 (p=0.0027 vs p=0.16), most apparent in complete responders (p=0.02).

The time point label, as the study defines it: cycle 1 day 1 (C1D1), immediately before nivolumab initiation. Relapse after autologous stem cell transplantation had occurred in all trial patients, and cohorts A, B and C were distinguished by prior brentuximab vedotin exposure. The trial cohort was composed of about 54 patients with relapsed/refractory classical Hodgkin lymphoma, for whom complete response, partial response or progressive disease was recorded as best overall response. Trial patients were treated with single-agent nivolumab in the multi-cohort phase II CheckMate 205 trial. An independent review committee assessed best overall response by applying the 2007 International Working Group response criteria. Trial PBMCs were collected immediately before nivolumab initiation (C1D1) and during therapy at cycle 2 day 1 and cycle 4 day 1. Peripheral blood was collected in 8 mL Vacutainer Cell Preparation Tubes, from which PBMCs were isolated by centrifugation and then cryopreserved.

The rearrangement combines TRBV5-6 with TRBJ2-5; the D gene is unclear. Sequenced here: peripheral blood mononuclear cells (PBMCs), sampled at baseline. The sequence was obtained from a human donor with classical Hodgkin lymphoma. The nucleotide sequence reads TGTGCCAGCAGCTTCCAAGAGACCCAGTACTTC. Its product reads: CASSFQETQYF.